The rows below give T cell receptor beta chains drawn from one sample of a study of T cell changes during pregnancy in multiple sclerosis. Repertoires were generated with immunoSEQ multiplex PCR, while TCRdb's copy carries only in-frame clones and drops some. This table has roughly 42,000 clones, roughly nine tenths appearing once. The sample consisted of CD4+ T cells from peripheral blood mononuclear cells, taken in the first trimester of pregnancy. All receptors derive from a female donor with multiple sclerosis, enrolled in a pregnancy study. Both conserved end residues are part of each CDR3. Clone size is not always given. Where it is, it says once, few, many or a class for expanded clones.

V gene: TRBV14
J gene: TRBJ2-7
clone size: NA
CDR3 protein: CASSQAGASGSYEQYF

V gene: TRBV27
J gene: TRBJ2-1
clone size: NA
CDR3 protein: CASRSLTSGTHNEQFF

V gene: TRBV4-1
J gene: TRBJ2-5
clone size: NA
CDR3 protein: CASSQVTPQETQYF

V gene: TRBV5-1
J gene: TRBJ2-4
clone size: NA
CDR3 protein: CASSLVGGAKNIQYF

V gene: TRBV10-3
J gene: TRBJ2-5
clone size: NA
CDR3 protein: CAISEDAWGLAGGGQETQYF

V gene: TRBV7-2
J gene: TRBJ2-7
clone size: NA
CDR3 protein: CASSLRGTGYEQYF

V gene: TRBV6-4
J gene: TRBJ2-2
clone size: few
CDR3 protein: CASSALVGTGELFF

V gene: TRBV27
J gene: TRBJ1-5
clone size: NA
CDR3 protein: CASSFRGPGQPQHF

V gene: TRBV29-1
J gene: TRBJ1-1
clone size: NA
CDR3 protein: CSVEPRHMNTEAFF

V gene: TRBV5-4
J gene: TRBJ2-1
clone size: NA
CDR3 protein: CASSQGPGTGYNEQFF

V gene: TRBV28
J gene: TRBJ2-2
clone size: once
CDR3 protein: CASSLGGAEIGELFF

V gene: TRBV10-3
J gene: TRBJ1-1
clone size: NA
CDR3 protein: CAISDSPGTGNTEAFF

V gene: TRBV11-2
J gene: TRBJ1-2
clone size: NA
CDR3 protein: CASSLDPGQVYGYTF

V gene: TRBV7-9
J gene: TRBJ1-5
clone size: NA
CDR3 protein: CASSSLEGGGRQPQHF

V gene: TRBV4-2
J gene: TRBJ1-4
clone size: NA
CDR3 protein: CASSQDSGQGDEKLFF

V gene: TRBV27
J gene: TRBJ2-7
clone size: NA
CDR3 protein: CASSPGEQYF

V gene: TRBV7-2
J gene: TRBJ2-2
clone size: NA
CDR3 protein: CASSLAIGKASTGELFF

V gene: TRBV7-9
J gene: TRBJ1-1
clone size: NA
CDR3 protein: CASSPDRGSFTEAFF

V gene: TRBV19
J gene: TRBJ2-7
clone size: NA
CDR3 protein: CASSITGYSYEQYF

V gene: TRBV6-5
J gene: TRBJ2-3
clone size: NA
CDR3 protein: CASSYGLDTDTQYF

V gene: TRBV2
J gene: TRBJ1-4
clone size: NA
CDR3 protein: CASSDGQGAWKLFF

V gene: TRBV18
J gene: TRBJ1-1
clone size: NA
CDR3 protein: CASSPRSDRWAFF

V gene: TRBV29-1
J gene: TRBJ2-5
clone size: NA
CDR3 protein: CSVELPEETQYF

V gene: TRBV9
J gene: TRBJ1-1
clone size: once
CDR3 protein: CASSVEIGGTEAFF

V gene: TRBV5-4
J gene: TRBJ2-1
clone size: once
CDR3 protein: CASSGGTGGTMQGEQFF

V gene: TRBV7-2
J gene: TRBJ2-7
clone size: once
CDR3 protein: CASSSNRDRGLSF

V gene: TRBV28
J gene: TRBJ1-2
clone size: NA
CDR3 protein: CAATIRDRVYGYTF

V gene: TRBV4-2
J gene: TRBJ2-7
clone size: NA
CDR3 protein: CASSQDGQGEQYF

V gene: TRBV30
J gene: TRBJ2-3
clone size: NA
CDR3 protein: CAWSRGSGRATDTQYF

V gene: TRBV28
J gene: TRBJ2-1
clone size: NA
CDR3 protein: CASSRGTSGRSYNEQFF

V gene: TRBV6-5
J gene: TRBJ1-1
clone size: NA
CDR3 protein: CASRTDGGYTEAFF

V gene: TRBV6-6
J gene: TRBJ1-1
clone size: NA
CDR3 protein: CASSYDPGQPEAFF

V gene: TRBV2
J gene: TRBJ1-1
clone size: NA
CDR3 protein: CASKTGGNPGFNTEAFF

V gene: TRBV30
J gene: TRBJ2-2
clone size: NA
CDR3 protein: CAWSVSGLAGGNTGELFF

V gene: TRBV5-1
J gene: TRBJ2-3
clone size: NA
CDR3 protein: CASSLASLAGGTDTQYF

V gene: TRBV5-1
J gene: TRBJ2-3
clone size: NA
CDR3 protein: CASRPRGGGRATDTQYF

V gene: TRBV6-6
J gene: TRBJ2-1
clone size: NA
CDR3 protein: CASTRTGEYNEQFF

V gene: TRBV29-1
J gene: TRBJ1-4
clone size: NA
CDR3 protein: CSASGGSYNEKLFF

V gene: TRBV2
J gene: TRBJ1-5
clone size: NA
CDR3 protein: CASTKESGQNQPQHF

V gene: TRBV28
J gene: TRBJ1-3
clone size: once
CDR3 protein: CASRTGIYTIYF